This T cell receptor beta chain is drawn from a study of technical replicates of blood from a handful of donors. TCRdb's table, derived via immunoSEQ multiplex PCR, lists solely in-frame clones and lacks some. The table records 83,000 or so clones, more than 90% of them present only once. The J segment lost 5 bases and the V segment lost 4 bases, leaving 8 bases of the junction unmatched. The germline V gene encodes CDR1 KGHSH and CDR2 LQKENI. The CDR3 extends over 16 amino acids. V and J are TRBV18 and TRBJ2-2, with TRBD2 matching over 9 bases. Sequencing was carried out using T cells isolated from PBMCs. The sequence derives from a human donor in good health. The chain's CDR3 is CASSRLVAGETGELFF. The CDR3 nucleotides are TGTGCCAGCTCACGTTTGGTAGCGGGAGAAACCGGGGAGCTGTTTTTT. Full variable domain (outside the CDR3, taken from reference TRBV18 and TRBJ2-2): NAGVMQNPRHLVRRRGQEARLRCSPMKGHSHVYWYRQLPEEGLKFMVYLQKENIIDESGMPKERFSAEFPKEGPSILRIQQVVRGDSAAYFCASSRLVAGETGELFFGEGSRLTVL.